What follows are 24 T cell receptor beta chains derived from one specimen sequenced in a study of PD-1 blockade in classical Hodgkin lymphoma. Stated time point: cycle 4 day 1 (C4D1), after 6 weeks of nivolumab. Every patient experienced relapse after autologous stem cell transplantation, and brentuximab vedotin exposure varied. From thawed PBMCs, CD4+ T cells were purified using magnetic negative selection. Only in-frame clones appear in the TCRdb table, and some are missing; sequencing was by immunoSEQ multiplex PCR. The sample has about 30,000 clones, 70% to 90% seen once. This specimen consisted of CD4+ T cells from blood, obtained before the fourth cycle of nivolumab. The receptors were gathered from a human donor with classical Hodgkin lymphoma.

The V gene is TRBV5-6, the J gene TRBJ1-1, with 8 bases identical to TRBD1. CDR1 SGHDT and CDR2 YYEEEE come from the germline V gene. This CDR3 comprises 16 residues. Trimming at V came to 1 base and at J to 0 bases, leaving 5 bases not matched to a gene. CDR3 region: CASSLFGTGMNTEAFF. In nucleotides, the CDR3 is TGTGCCAGCAGCTTGTTTGGGACAGGCATGAACACTGAAGCTTTCTTT.

The chain employs TRBV5-1 and TRBJ2-1; 8 nucleotides line up with TRBD1. Trimming cost V 0 bases and J 7 bases; bases outside gene matches: 6. This CDR3 is built from 15 residues. The V gene's germline CDR1 is SGHRS and CDR2 YFSETQ. The CDR3 spells CASSLGQGWSNEQFF. For the CDR3, the DNA is TGCGCCAGCAGCTTGGGACAGGGGTGGTCGAATGAGCAGTTCTTC.

This sequence joins TRBV7-3 and TRBJ1-5; 9 bases line up with TRBD1. The CDR3 contains 13 residues. J was trimmed by 5 bases and V by 5 bases; bases with no gene match: 1. The V gene's germline CDR1 is SGHTA and CDR2 FQGTGA. For the CDR3, the DNA is TGTGCCAGCAGCCGGGACAGGGATCAGCCCCAGCATTTT. Protein sequence: CASSRDRDQPQHF.

The gene calls are TRBV5-8 and TRBJ2-5; D uncertain. Trimming removed 5 bases at V and 9 bases at J, with 11 bases between. The CDR3 has 11 residues. The germline CDR1 and CDR2 sequences are SGHTS and YDEGEE. CDR3 bases: TGTGCCAGCAGGACCCCTAGAGCCCAGTACTTC. This encodes CASRTPRAQYF.

In nucleotides, the CDR3 is TGCAGCGTTGACAAACAGGGGTGGAATGAGCAGTTCTTC. This sequence encodes CSVDKQGWNEQFF. This chain uses TRBV29-1 with TRBJ2-1; 7 positions agree with TRBD1. With V trimmed by 3 bases and J by 7 bases, 6 bases remained unmatched. Germline lookup yields CDR1 SQVTM and CDR2 ANQGSEA. CDR3 length: 13 amino acids.

This clone was seen only a few times. The rearrangement links TRBV5-4 to TRBJ1-1; tentative D call: TRBD1 (6 bases). CDR1 is SGHNT, CDR2 YYREEE, per germline (reference sequence). The CDR3 totals 14 residues. V was pared by 4 bases and J by 0 bases, with 10 bases between. The CDR3 spells CASSPGGMNTEAFF. The CDR3 nucleotides read TGTGCCAGCAGCCCCGGGGGCATGAACACTGAAGCTTTCTTT.

The chain carries TRBV29-1 and TRBJ2-2; D gene ambiguous. Germline CDR1 reads SQVTM; CDR2 reads ANQGSEA. V shed 2 bases and J shed 4 bases, with 11 bases lying between them. The CDR3 is 14 amino acids. The CDR3 loop is CSVESGLGTGELFF. CDR3 coding DNA: TGCAGCGTTGAATCCGGGTTGGGCACCGGGGAGCTGTTTTTT.

The chain couples TRBV19 to TRBJ1-4; possibly TRBD1 for D (5 bases). V was pared by 7 bases and J by 7 bases, with 13 bases between. Germline loops: CDR1 LNHDA, CDR2 SQIVND (reference sequence). The length of the CDR3 is 13 residues. CDR3 DNA sequence: TGTGCCAGTACAGGGAGGGTGGGTGAAAAACTGTTTTTT. Translated, it gives CASTGRVGEKLFF.

The sample holds a few counts of this clone. This chain joins TRBV4-2 and TRBJ1-6, with D perhaps TRBD1 (5 bases). The CDR3 totals 16 residues. Germline CDR1 reads LGHNA; CDR2 reads YNFKEQ. V dropped 1 base and J dropped 6 bases, with 13 bases sitting between them. In DNA, the CDR3 is TGTGCCAGCAGCCAAGCGGGGGAACCCTCTAATTCACCCCTCCACTTT. This translates into CASSQAGEPSNSPLHF.

The J gene is TRBJ2-7, the V gene TRBV15, with D possibly being TRBD1 (6 bases). The CDR3 sequence is 15 residues long. Trimming took off 0 bases at V and 6 bases at J, with 15 bases between the two ends. Germline V gene data show CDR1 as LNHNV and CDR2 as YYDKDF (reference sequence). DNA of the CDR3: TGTGCCACCAGCAGAGAAACAGGGTACCCCCGCGAGCAGTACTTC. Protein: CATSRETGYPREQYF.

The V and J genes are TRBV7-3 and TRBJ2-5; possibly TRBD2 for D (6 bases). V was cut by 3 bases and J by 5 bases, with 10 bases left in between. The CDR3 has 13 amino acids. Germline values: CDR1 SGHTA, CDR2 FQGTGA. CDR3: CASSLGGFETQYF. DNA of the CDR3: TGTGCCAGCAGCTTGGGGGGATTTGAGACCCAGTACTTC.

This sequence joins TRBV2 and TRBJ1-3, with 8 bases that match TRBD1. Trimming took 6 bases from V and 2 from J; bases not matched to a gene: 9. The CDR3 runs to 16 residues. Germline V gene sequence: CDR1 SNHLY, CDR2 FYNNEI. DNA for the CDR3: TGTGCCAGCAGCCAGAACCCACAGGGGGCTGGAAACACCATATATTTT. Translated: CASSQNPQGAGNTIYF.

This clone was observed a handful of times. The CDR3 DNA sequence: TGTGCCATCAGTGGGACAGGGGGTAGTCAGCCCCAGCATTTT. It is translated as CAISGTGGSQPQHF. The gene calls are TRBV10-3 and TRBJ1-5, with 10 bases that match TRBD1. This CDR3 contains 14 residues. Germline V gives CDR1 ENHRY, CDR2 SYGVKD. J lost 6 bases, V lost 4 bases, and 3 bases had no gene match.

J is TRBJ1-6 and V is TRBV2; 7 nucleotides agree with TRBD1. The ends lost 5 bases at V and 7 bases at J; junction bases unmatched: 8. Germline V gives CDR1 SNHLY, CDR2 FYNNEI. This CDR3 contains 15 residues. CDR3 loop: CASSTEQGMNSPLHF. The DNA for the CDR3 is TGTGCCAGCAGTACCGAACAGGGGATGAATTCACCCCTCCACTTT.

The rearrangement uses TRBV30 and TRBJ2-1; D call uncertain. Germline CDR1 reads GTSNPN; CDR2 reads SVGIG (reference sequence). This CDR3 contains 10 residues. V lost 6 bases, J lost 15 bases, and 15 bases lay in between. DNA of the CDR3: TGTGCCTGCGAAAGATTTGGCAGGTTCTTC. Translated: CACERFGRFF.

CDR3 protein: CASSAQGWETQYF. DNA of the CDR3: TGTGCCAGCAGCGCACAGGGGTGGGAGACCCAGTACTTC. V is TRBV11-2 and J is TRBJ2-5; the match to TRBD1 covers 7 bases. This CDR3 is 13 amino acids long. Unmatched junction bases numbered 5, after V lost 5 bases and J lost 5 bases. The germline CDR1 and CDR2 sequences are SGHAT and FQNNGV. Looking up the rest from reference TRBV11-2 and TRBJ2-5 gives the full variable domain: EAGVAQSPRYKIIEKRQSVAFWCNPISGHATLYWYQQILGQGPKLLIQFQNNGVVDDSQLPKDRFSAERLKGVDSTLKIQPAKLEDSAVYLCASSAQGWETQYFGPGTRLLVL.

The V call is TRBV4-1, the J call TRBJ2-3; tentative D call: TRBD1 (5 bases). The germline V and J ends were trimmed by 1 base and 10 bases, with 12 bases remaining between them. In germline, CDR1 is MGHRA, CDR2 YSYEKL. The CDR3 spans 13 residues. The CDR3 coding sequence is TGCGCCAGCAGCCAAGGGGTTGGGGCCCCGCAGTATTTT. This encodes CASSQGVGAPQYF.

V usage is TRBV27 and J usage is TRBJ2-5, with D perhaps matching TRBD1 (5 bases). There are 14 residues in the CDR3. The germline V gene has CDR1 MNHEY and CDR2 SMNVEV (reference sequence). The ends were cut back, 6 bases at V and 2 bases at J, with 13 bases in the middle. CDR3 in amino acids: CASRNQGRQETQYF. The CDR3 nucleotides read TGTGCCAGCAGGAATCAGGGAAGACAAGAGACCCAGTACTTC.

The rearrangement links TRBV9 to TRBJ2-5; 9 bases agree with TRBD2. The germline V gene encodes CDR1 SGDLS and CDR2 YYNGEE. V dropped 2 bases and J dropped 1; count of bases not matched to a gene: 6. The CDR3 loop spans 16 amino acids. CDR3 nucleotides: TGTGCCAGCAGCGTTGGGCTAGCGGGGACCCAAGAGACCCAGTACTTC. Translated: CASSVGLAGTQETQYF.

This chain joins TRBV10-2 and TRBJ2-7; D possibly corresponds to TRBD1 (6 bases). Germline lookup yields CDR1 WSHSY and CDR2 SAAADI. This CDR3 has 13 residues. Deletions cut 5 bases from V and 0 bases from J, with 8 bases between. DNA for the CDR3: TGCGCCAGCAGTCGGGACATCTCCTACGAGCAGTACTTC. It translates to CASSRDISYEQYF.

V is TRBV30 and J is TRBJ2-7; D is ambiguous. CDR1 is GTSNPN, CDR2 SVGIG, per germline (reference sequence). Trimming pared 3 bases from V and 2 bases from J, leaving 8 bases between. The CDR3 consists of 12 residues. Written as DNA, the CDR3 is TGTGCCTGGAGCTATCTCCCCTACGAGCAGTACTTC. It yields the protein CAWSYLPYEQYF.

In DNA form, the CDR3 reads TGCGCCAGCAGCCAGGACGGAGGGAGCCAGCCCCAGCATTTT. Translating it yields CASSQDGGSQPQHF. The chain joins TRBV5-1 to TRBJ1-5; no clear D. This CDR3 has 14 amino acids. Germline CDR1 SGHRS, CDR2 YFSETQ. The V end was cut by 4 bases, the J end by 7 bases, with 15 bases between.

This clone occurred once. A junction boundary mismatches the germline segment, possibly from a read error. The rearrangement joins TRBV7-3 to TRBJ2-2; 11 bases agree with TRBD2. The CDR3 length is 16 residues. CDR1 SGHTA and CDR2 FQGTGA come from the germline V gene. The CDR3 region has the DNA TGTGCCAGCAGCCCGAAGACTAGCGGGAACGCCGGGGAGCTGTTTTTT. Protein sequence: CASSPKTSGNAGELFF.

This clone was recorded once. V usage is TRBV5-1 and J usage is TRBJ2-1; TRBD2 might be the D (6 bases). The CDR3 runs 17 residues. CDR1 and CDR2 from the germline V gene are SGHRS and YFSETQ. The ends were cut back, 0 bases at V and 3 bases at J, with 16 bases in the middle. This CDR3 reads CASSLELVARGYNEQFF. For the CDR3, the DNA is TGCGCCAGCAGCTTGGAGTTGGTGGCGCGGGGCTACAATGAGCAGTTCTTC.